This TCR beta chain was identified in a study of beta chain features in type 1 diabetes. For the study at large: Patients were similar to healthy donors in age and gender (as well as in cell yields).

Isolated RNA was reverse transcribed in full, so expressed TCRB transcripts were sequenced. Data came from immunoSEQ multiplex PCR; TCRdb stores just in-frame clones and leaves some out. The data contain a few hundred thousand clones, 15% to 20% of them singletons. V gave up 4 bases and J gave up 9 bases; unmatched junction bases: 17. Germline CDR1 reads GTSNPN; CDR2 reads SVGIG (reference sequence). CDR3 length equals 15 residues. The sequence was obtained from a woman in her late teens or twenties in good health. The V and J genes are TRBV30 and TRBJ1-1; 7 bases are a match to TRBD1. The sample consisted of naive CD4+ T cells from blood. The CDR3 sequence is CAWILATGLDEKAFF. The CDR3 DNA reads TGTGCCTGGATTCTGGCGACAGGGTTAGACGAGAAAGCTTTCTTT.